This T cell receptor beta chain is drawn from a study of control samples from healthy donors and cancer patients. Produced via immunoSEQ multiplex PCR; TCRdb's table is partial and in-frame only. The sample yields 390,000 or so clones, 80% to 95% seen once. Trimming cost V 11 bases and J 4 bases, with 5 bases left between them. The CDR3 is 9 amino acids. Germline V lookup: CDR1 LNHDA, CDR2 SQIVND (reference sequence). The chain uses TRBV19 and TRBJ2-5; D is undetermined. The sequenced sample was PBMCs. This TCR came from a man aged 40-49 years with head and neck cancer. The CDR3 coding sequence is TGTGCCCCCCGAGAGACCCAGTACTTC. It yields the protein CAPRETQYF.